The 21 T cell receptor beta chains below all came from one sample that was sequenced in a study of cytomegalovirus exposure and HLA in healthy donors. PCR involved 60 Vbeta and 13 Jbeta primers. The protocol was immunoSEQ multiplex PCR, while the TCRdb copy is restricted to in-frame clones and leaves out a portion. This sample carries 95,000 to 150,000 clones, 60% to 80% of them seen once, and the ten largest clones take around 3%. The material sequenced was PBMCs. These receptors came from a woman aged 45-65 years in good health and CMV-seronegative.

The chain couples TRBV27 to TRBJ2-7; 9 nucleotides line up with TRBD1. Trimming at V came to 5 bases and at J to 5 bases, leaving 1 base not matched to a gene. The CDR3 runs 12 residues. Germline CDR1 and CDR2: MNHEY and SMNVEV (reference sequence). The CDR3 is CASSRQGDEQYF. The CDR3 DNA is TGTGCCAGCAGTCGACAGGGGGACGAGCAGTACTTC.

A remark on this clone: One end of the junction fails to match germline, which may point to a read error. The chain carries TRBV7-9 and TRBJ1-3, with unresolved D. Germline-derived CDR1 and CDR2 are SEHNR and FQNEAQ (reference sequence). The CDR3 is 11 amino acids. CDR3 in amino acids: CSSSFINTIYF. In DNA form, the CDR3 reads TGTTCCAGCAGCTTTATAAACACCATATATTTT.

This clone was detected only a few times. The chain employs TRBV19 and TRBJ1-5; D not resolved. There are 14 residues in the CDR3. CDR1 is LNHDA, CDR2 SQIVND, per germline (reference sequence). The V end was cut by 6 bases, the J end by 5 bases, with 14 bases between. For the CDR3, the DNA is TGTGCCAGTAGCCGGGGTCCTGGCCATCAGCCCCAGCATTTT. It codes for CASSRGPGHQPQHF.

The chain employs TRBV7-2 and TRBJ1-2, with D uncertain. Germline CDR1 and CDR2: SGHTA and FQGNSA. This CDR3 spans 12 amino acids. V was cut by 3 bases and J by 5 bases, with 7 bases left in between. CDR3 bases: TGTGCCAGCAGCTTTGGAGGATATGGCTACACCTTC. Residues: CASSFGGYGYTF.

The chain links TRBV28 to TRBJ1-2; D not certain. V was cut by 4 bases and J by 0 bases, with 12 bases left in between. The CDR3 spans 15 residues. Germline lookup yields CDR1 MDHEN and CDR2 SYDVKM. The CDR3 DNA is TGTGCCAGCAGTTCGAGAGGAGAAGCTAACTATGGCTACACCTTC. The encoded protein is CASSSRGEANYGYTF.

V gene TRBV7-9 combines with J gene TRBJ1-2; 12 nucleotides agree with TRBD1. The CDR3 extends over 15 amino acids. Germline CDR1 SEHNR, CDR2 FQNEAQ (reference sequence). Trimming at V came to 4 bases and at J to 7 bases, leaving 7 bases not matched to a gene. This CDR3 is CASSSTGQGAGGYTF. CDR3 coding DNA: TGTGCCAGCAGCTCGACGGGACAGGGGGCTGGTGGCTACACCTTC.

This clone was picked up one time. In DNA, the CDR3 is TGTGCCAGCAGCTGCGGGACGGGACAGGGGATCTTAGACTATGGCTACACCTTC. Protein sequence: CASSCGTGQGILDYGYTF. This sequence joins TRBV11-3 and TRBJ1-2, with 10 nucleotides matching TRBD1. Looked up from germline, CDR1 is SGHNT and CDR2 is YENEEA. The ends lost 4 bases at V and 3 bases at J; junction bases unmatched: 14. This CDR3 is 18 amino acids long.

The CDR3 is CASSLDGTSLNEQFF. In DNA, the CDR3 is TGTGCCAGCAGCTTAGATGGGACTAGTTTGAATGAGCAGTTCTTC. The chain is built from TRBV7-9 and TRBJ2-1; 8 nucleotides align to TRBD2. The V gene's germline CDR1 is SEHNR and CDR2 FQNEAQ (reference sequence). There are 15 residues in the CDR3. The junction had 6 bases not matched to a gene; V was cut back by 1 base and J by 7 bases.

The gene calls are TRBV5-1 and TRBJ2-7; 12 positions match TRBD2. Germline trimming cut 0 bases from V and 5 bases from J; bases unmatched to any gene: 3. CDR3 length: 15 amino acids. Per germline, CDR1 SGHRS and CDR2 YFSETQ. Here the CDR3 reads CASSLETSGRNEQYF. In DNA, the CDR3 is TGCGCCAGCAGCTTGGAGACTAGCGGGAGAAACGAGCAGTACTTC.

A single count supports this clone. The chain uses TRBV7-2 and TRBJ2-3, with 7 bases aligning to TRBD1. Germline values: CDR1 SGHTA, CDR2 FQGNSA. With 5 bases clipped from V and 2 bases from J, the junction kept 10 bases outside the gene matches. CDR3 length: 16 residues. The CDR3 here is CASSDRAVGNTDTQYF. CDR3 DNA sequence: TGTGCCAGCAGCGACAGGGCGGTGGGGAACACAGATACGCAGTATTTT.

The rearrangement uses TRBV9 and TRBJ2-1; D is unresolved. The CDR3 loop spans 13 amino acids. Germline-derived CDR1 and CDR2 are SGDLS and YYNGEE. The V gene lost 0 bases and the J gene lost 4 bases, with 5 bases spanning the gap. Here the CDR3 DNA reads TGTGCCAGCAGCGTAGCCCATTACAATGAGCAGTTCTTC. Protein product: CASSVAHYNEQFF.

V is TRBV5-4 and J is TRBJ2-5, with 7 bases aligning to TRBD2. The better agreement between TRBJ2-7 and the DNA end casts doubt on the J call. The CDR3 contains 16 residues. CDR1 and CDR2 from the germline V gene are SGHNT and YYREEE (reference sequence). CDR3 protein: CASSSQKTSLSYEQYF. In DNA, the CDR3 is TGTGCCAGCAGCTCCCAAAAGACTAGCTTATCCTACGAGCAGTACTTC.

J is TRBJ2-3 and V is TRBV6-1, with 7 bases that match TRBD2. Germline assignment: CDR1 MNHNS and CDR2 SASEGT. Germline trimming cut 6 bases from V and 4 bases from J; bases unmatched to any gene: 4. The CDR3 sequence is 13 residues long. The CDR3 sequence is CASRGLGPDTQYF. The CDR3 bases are TGTGCCAGCAGAGGACTAGGGCCAGATACGCAGTATTTT.

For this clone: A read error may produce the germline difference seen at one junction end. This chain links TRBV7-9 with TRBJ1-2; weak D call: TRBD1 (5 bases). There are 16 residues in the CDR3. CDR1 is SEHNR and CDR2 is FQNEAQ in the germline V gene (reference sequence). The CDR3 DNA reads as TGTTCCAGCAGCTTAGCTCGTAGGGGAACTAACTATGGCTACACCTTC. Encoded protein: CSSSLARRGTNYGYTF.

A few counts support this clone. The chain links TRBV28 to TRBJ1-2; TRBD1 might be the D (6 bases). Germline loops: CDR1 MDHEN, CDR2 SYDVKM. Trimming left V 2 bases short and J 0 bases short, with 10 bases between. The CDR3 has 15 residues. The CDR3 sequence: CASSLPGDTNYGYTF. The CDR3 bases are TGTGCCAGCAGTTTACCAGGGGATACTAACTATGGCTACACCTTC.

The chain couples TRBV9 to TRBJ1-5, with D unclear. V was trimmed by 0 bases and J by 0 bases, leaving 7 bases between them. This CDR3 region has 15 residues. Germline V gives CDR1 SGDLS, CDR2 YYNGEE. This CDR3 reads CASSVDAGSNQPQHF. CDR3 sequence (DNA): TGTGCCAGCAGCGTAGATGCGGGTAGCAATCAGCCCCAGCATTTT.

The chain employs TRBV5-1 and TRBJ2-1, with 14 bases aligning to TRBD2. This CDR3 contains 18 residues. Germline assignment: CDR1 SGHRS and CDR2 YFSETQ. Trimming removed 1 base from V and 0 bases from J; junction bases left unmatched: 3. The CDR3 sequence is CASSLWGTSGSSYNEQFF. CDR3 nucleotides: TGCGCCAGCAGCTTGTGGGGGACTAGCGGGAGCTCCTACAATGAGCAGTTCTTC.

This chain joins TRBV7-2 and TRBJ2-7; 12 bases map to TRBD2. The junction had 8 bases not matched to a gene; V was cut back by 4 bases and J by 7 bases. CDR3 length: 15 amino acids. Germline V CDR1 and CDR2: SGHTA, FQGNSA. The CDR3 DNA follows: TGTGCCAGCAGCTATAGGACTAGCGGGACGGGAGAGCAGTACTTC. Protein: CASSYRTSGTGEQYF.

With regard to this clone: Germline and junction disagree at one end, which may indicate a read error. CDR3 sequence: CSSSSHRVQQFF. The CDR3 DNA reads as TGTTCCAGCAGCTCCCACAGGGTTCAGCAGTTCTTC. The chain links TRBV7-9 to TRBJ2-1, with D tentatively TRBD1 (6 bases). CDR1 is SEHNR and CDR2 is FQNEAQ in the germline V gene (reference sequence). CDR3 size: 12 residues.

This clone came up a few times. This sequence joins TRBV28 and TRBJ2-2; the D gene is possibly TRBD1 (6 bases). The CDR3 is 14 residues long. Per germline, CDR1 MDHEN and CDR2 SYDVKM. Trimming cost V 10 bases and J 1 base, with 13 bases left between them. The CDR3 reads CAIFDRKNTGELFF. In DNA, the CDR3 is TGTGCCATCTTCGACAGGAAGAACACCGGGGAGCTGTTTTTT. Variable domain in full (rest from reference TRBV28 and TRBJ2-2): DVKVTQSSRYLVKRTGEKVFLECVQDMDHENMFWYRQDPGLGLRLIYFSYDVKMKEKGDIPEGYSVSREKKERFSLILESASTNQTSMYLCAIFDRKNTGELFFGEGSRLTVL.

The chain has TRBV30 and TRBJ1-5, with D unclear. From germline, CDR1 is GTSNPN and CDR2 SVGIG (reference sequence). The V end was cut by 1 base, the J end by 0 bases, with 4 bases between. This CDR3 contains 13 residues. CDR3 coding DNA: TGTGCCTGGAGTGGGCATAGCAATCAGCCCCAGCATTTT. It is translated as CAWSGHSNQPQHF.